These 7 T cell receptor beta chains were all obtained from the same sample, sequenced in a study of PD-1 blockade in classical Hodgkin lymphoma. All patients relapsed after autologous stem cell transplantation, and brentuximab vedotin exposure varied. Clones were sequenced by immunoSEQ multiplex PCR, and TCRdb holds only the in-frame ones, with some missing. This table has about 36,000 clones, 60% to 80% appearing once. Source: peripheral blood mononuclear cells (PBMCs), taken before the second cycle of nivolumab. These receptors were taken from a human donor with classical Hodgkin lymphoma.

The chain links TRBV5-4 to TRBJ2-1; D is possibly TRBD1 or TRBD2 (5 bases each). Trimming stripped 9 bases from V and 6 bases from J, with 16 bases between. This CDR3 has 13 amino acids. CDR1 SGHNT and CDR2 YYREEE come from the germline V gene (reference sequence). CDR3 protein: CATRTPQVNEQFF. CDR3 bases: TGTGCCACCAGGACTCCACAGGTCAATGAGCAGTTCTTC. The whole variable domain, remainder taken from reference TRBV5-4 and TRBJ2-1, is ETGVTQSPTHLIKTRGQQVTLRCSSQSGHNTVSWYQQALGQGPQFIFQYYREEENGRGNFPPRFSGLQFPNYSSELNVNALELDDSALYLCATRTPQVNEQFFGPGTRLTVL.

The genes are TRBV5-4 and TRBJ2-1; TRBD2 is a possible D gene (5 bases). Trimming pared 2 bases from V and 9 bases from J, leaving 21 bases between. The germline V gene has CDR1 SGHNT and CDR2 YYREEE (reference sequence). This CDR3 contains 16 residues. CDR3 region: CASSFAGYPISGEQFF. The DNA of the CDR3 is TGTGCCAGCAGCTTCGCGGGCTACCCCATCTCCGGTGAGCAGTTCTTC.

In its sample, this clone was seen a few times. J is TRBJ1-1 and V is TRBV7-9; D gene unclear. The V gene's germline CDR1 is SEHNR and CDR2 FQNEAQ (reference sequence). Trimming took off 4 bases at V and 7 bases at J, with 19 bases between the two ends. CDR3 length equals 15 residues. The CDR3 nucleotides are TGTGCCAGCAGCTCCGGTCAGGAGTATTCGGGTGAAGCTTTCTTT. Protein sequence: CASSSGQEYSGEAFF.

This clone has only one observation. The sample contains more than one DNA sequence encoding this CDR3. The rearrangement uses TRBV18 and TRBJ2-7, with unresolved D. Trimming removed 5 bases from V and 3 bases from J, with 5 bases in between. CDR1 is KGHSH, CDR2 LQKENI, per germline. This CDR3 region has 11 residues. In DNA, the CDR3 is TGTGCCAGCTCATCGGACTACGAGCAGTACTTC. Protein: CASSSDYEQYF.

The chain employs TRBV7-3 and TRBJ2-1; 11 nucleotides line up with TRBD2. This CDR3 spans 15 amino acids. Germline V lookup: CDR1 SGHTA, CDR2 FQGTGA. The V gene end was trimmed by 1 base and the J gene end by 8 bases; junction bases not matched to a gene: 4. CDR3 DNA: TGTGCCAGCAGCTTAATGGGACTAGCGGCGGATGAGCAGTTCTTC. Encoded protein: CASSLMGLAADEQFF.

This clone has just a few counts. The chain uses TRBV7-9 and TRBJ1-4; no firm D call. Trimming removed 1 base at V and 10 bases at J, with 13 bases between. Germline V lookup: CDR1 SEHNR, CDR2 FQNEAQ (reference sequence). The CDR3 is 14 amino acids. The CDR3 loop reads CASSLDLGKVKLFF. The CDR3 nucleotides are TGTGCCAGCAGCTTAGACCTTGGGAAGGTAAAACTGTTTTTT.

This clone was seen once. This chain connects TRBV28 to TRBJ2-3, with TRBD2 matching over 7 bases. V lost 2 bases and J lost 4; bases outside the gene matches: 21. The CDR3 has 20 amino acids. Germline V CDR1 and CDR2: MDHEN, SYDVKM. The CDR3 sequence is CASSLAAPQIRRLAPDTQYF. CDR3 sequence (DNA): TGTGCCAGCAGTTTAGCGGCCCCACAGATTAGGCGACTAGCCCCAGATACGCAGTATTTT.